The rows below give T cell receptor beta chains drawn from one sample of a study of control samples from healthy donors and cancer patients. The assay was immunoSEQ multiplex PCR, and TCRdb's table has in-frame clones only and misses some. The repertoire holds about 180,000 clones, with roughly 90% as singletons. Sequencing was done on a sample of blood. These TCRs come from a woman aged 45-60 years in good health. CDR3s include the opening cysteine and the closing phenylalanine or tryptophan. A D gene is named only where the DNA matches it firmly. Clone size is given for some rows only: seen once, a few or many times, or a class if the clone is expanded.

J: TRBJ2-5
size: .
V: TRBV30
D: TRBD2
CDR3: CAWRAGLKGTQYF
DNA: TGTGCCTGGAGAGCGGGGTTAAAGGGGACCCAGTACTTC

J: TRBJ1-1
size: once
V: TRBV3-1/TRBV3-2
D: .
CDR3: CASSRSDLATEAFF
DNA: TGTGCCAGCAGCCGATCCGACCTTGCCACTGAAGCTTTCTTT

J: TRBJ2-4
size: .
V: TRBV28
D: .
CDR3: CASSRGGSYLAKNIQYF
DNA: TGTGCCAGCAGTCGCGGAGGGTCCTATCTAGCCAAAAACATTCAGTACTTC

J: TRBJ1-1
size: .
V: TRBV19
D: .
CDR3: CASSIDLPTNTEAFF
DNA: TGTGCCAGTAGTATAGATCTGCCTACCAACACTGAAGCTTTCTTT

J: TRBJ1-4
size: .
V: TRBV11-2
D: .
CDR3: CASSLPGFNEKLFF
DNA: TGTGCCAGCAGCTTACCCGGGTTCAATGAAAAACTGTTTTTT

J: TRBJ2-2
size: .
V: TRBV5-1
D: TRBD2
CDR3: CASSPGLAGGTGELFF
DNA: TGCGCCAGCAGCCCCGGACTAGCGGGCGGGACCGGGGAGCTGTTTTTT

J: TRBJ1-2
size: .
V: TRBV7-2
D: TRBD1
CDR3: CASRDGTANYGYTF
DNA: TGTGCCAGCAGAGACGGGACAGCGAACTATGGCTACACCTTC

J: TRBJ2-1
size: .
V: TRBV7-2
D: TRBD1
CDR3: CASSSRQGSSYNEQFF
DNA: TGTGCCAGCAGCTCCAGACAGGGAAGCTCCTACAATGAGCAGTTCTTC

J: TRBJ1-2
size: .
V: TRBV6-5
D: .
CDR3: CASRTTGRRSYGYTF
DNA: TGTGCCAGCAGAACTACTGGACGGAGAAGCTATGGCTACACCTTC

J: TRBJ2-5
size: few
V: TRBV11-2
D: .
CDR3: CASSAGIQETQYF
DNA: TGTGCCAGCAGCGCAGGAATTCAAGAGACCCAGTACTTC

J: TRBJ2-1
size: .
V: TRBV9
D: TRBD2
CDR3: CASVLGTSGSSEQFF
DNA: TGTGCCAGCGTCTTGGGGACTAGCGGGAGTAGTGAGCAGTTCTTC

J: TRBJ2-2
size: .
V: TRBV29-1
D: .
CDR3: CSVQGVRSANTGELFF
DNA: TGCAGCGTTCAAGGTGTTAGGAGCGCGAACACCGGGGAGCTGTTTTTT

J: TRBJ1-6
size: .
V: TRBV27
D: TRBD1
CDR3: CASSFARDRVNSPLHF
DNA: TGTGCCAGCAGTTTCGCTAGGGACAGAGTCAATTCACCCCTCCACTTT

J: TRBJ2-2
size: .
V: TRBV28
D: .
CDR3: CASSLIRDREGELFF
DNA: TGTGCCAGCAGTCTAATAAGGGACCGTGAAGGGGAGCTGTTTTTT

J: TRBJ2-7
size: .
V: TRBV10-3
D: .
CDR3: CAISLNRVEQYF
DNA: TGTGCCATCAGCCTAAACAGGGTCGAGCAGTACTTC

J: TRBJ2-2
size: .
V: TRBV9
D: .
CDR3: CASSPPSGFGELFF
DNA: TGTGCCAGCAGCCCCCCCTCTGGGTTCGGGGAGCTGTTTTTT

J: TRBJ1-6
size: .
V: TRBV19
D: .
CDR3: CASSMRGERSPLHF
DNA: TGTGCCAGTAGTATGAGGGGTGAGAGGTCACCCCTCCACTTT

J: TRBJ1-1
size: .
V: TRBV6-5
D: .
CDR3: CASRTDPNTEAFF
DNA: TGTGCCAGCAGGACCGACCCGAACACTGAAGCTTTCTTT

J: TRBJ1-2
size: .
V: TRBV5-4
D: .
CDR3: CASSLGEIYGYTF
DNA: TGTGCCAGCAGCTTGGGGGAAATCTATGGCTACACCTTC

J: TRBJ2-7
size: few
V: TRBV4-2
D: TRBD2
CDR3: CASSLGGEALEQYF
DNA: TGTGCCAGCAGCCTGGGAGGGGAGGCCCTCGAGCAGTACTTC

J: TRBJ1-1
size: .
V: TRBV7-9
D: .
CDR3: CASSPLRGIRNTEAFF
DNA: TGTGCCAGCAGCCCTTTACGGGGGATAAGGAACACTGAAGCTTTCTTT

J: TRBJ2-1
size: .
V: TRBV5-6
D: .
CDR3: CASRVGGLSYNEQFF
DNA: TGTGCCAGCAGGGTAGGGGGGCTGTCCTACAATGAGCAGTTCTTC

J: TRBJ2-5
size: .
V: TRBV29-1
D: .
CDR3: CSVGRGPETQYF
DNA: TGCAGCGTTGGTAGGGGTCCAGAGACCCAGTACTTC

J: TRBJ2-2
size: once
V: TRBV25-1
D: .
CDR3: CASSEIGGALTGELFF
DNA: TGTGCCAGCAGTGAAATTGGGGGGGCCTTGACCGGGGAGCTGTTTTTT

J: TRBJ1-2
size: few
V: TRBV28
D: .
CDR3: CASSGAWGLYGYTF
DNA: TGTGCCAGCAGTGGGGCCTGGGGCCTCTATGGCTACACCTTC

J: TRBJ2-1
size: .
V: TRBV6-2/TRBV6-3
D: .
CDR3: CASSWGGYRGSNEQFF
DNA: TGTGCCAGCAGTTGGGGGGGCTACAGGGGAAGTAATGAGCAGTTCTTC

J: TRBJ1-1
size: .
V: TRBV2
D: .
CDR3: CASRNGQFAEAFF
DNA: TGTGCCAGCAGAAATGGACAGTTCGCTGAAGCTTTCTTT

J: TRBJ1-1
size: .
V: TRBV6-4
D: .
CDR3: CASRARGGTAGTEAFF
DNA: TGTGCCAGCAGGGCCCGGGGGGGGACCGCCGGTACTGAAGCTTTCTTT

J: TRBJ2-1
size: .
V: TRBV7-2
D: TRBD1
CDR3: CASSSTGMAYNEQFF
DNA: TGTGCCAGCAGCTCGACAGGGATGGCCTACAATGAGCAGTTCTTC

J: TRBJ2-7
size: .
V: TRBV10-3
D: TRBD2
CDR3: CATLSGTYEQYF
DNA: TGTGCCACCCTAAGCGGGACCTACGAGCAGTACTTC

J: TRBJ1-2
size: .
V: TRBV30
D: .
CDR3: CAWSGQASVYGYTF
DNA: TGTGCCTGGAGTGGACAGGCTAGTGTCTATGGCTACACCTTC

J: TRBJ2-7
size: .
V: TRBV19
D: .
CDR3: CASLSVTSYEQYF
DNA: TGTGCCAGTCTAAGCGTGACTTCCTACGAGCAGTACTTC

J: TRBJ1-1
size: .
V: TRBV5-1
D: TRBD1
CDR3: CASSRRGPEAFF
DNA: TGCGCCAGCAGCCGCAGGGGGCCTGAAGCTTTCTTT

J: TRBJ1-5
size: .
V: TRBV19
D: .
CDR3: CASSKNAGLSDQPQHF
DNA: TGTGCCAGTAGTAAGAACGCGGGCCTATCAGATCAGCCCCAGCATTTT

J: TRBJ1-6
size: .
V: TRBV25-1
D: TRBD1
CDR3: CASSEWGQGYSPLHF
DNA: TGTGCCAGCAGTGAATGGGGACAGGGGTATTCACCCCTCCACTTT

J: TRBJ1-1
size: .
V: TRBV12-5
D: .
CDR3: CASRTENTEAFF
DNA: TGTGCTAGTCGGACGGAGAACACTGAAGCTTTCTTT